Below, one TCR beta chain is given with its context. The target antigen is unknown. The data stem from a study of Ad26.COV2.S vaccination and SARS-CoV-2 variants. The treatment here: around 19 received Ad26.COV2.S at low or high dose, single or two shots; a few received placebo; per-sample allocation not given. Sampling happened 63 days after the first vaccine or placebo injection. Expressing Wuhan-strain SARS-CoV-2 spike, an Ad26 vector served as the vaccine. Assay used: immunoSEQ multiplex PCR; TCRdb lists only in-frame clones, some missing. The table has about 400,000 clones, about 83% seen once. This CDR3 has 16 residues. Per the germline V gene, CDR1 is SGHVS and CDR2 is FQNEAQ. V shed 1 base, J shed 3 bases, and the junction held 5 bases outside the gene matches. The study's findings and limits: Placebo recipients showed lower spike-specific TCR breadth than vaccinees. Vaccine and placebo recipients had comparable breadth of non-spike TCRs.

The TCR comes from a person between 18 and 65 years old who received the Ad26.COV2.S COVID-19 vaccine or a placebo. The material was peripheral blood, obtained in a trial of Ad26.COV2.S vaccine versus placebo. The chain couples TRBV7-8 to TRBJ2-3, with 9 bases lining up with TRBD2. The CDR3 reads CASSLVGLAKTDTQYF. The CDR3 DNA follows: TGTGCCAGCAGCTTAGTGGGACTAGCCAAGACAGATACGCAGTATTTT.